The 15 T cell receptor beta chains below all came from one sample that was sequenced in a study of T cells in Graves' hyperthyroidism and ophthalmopathy (dated by TCRdb to the late 2010s). Library prep was done by multiplex PCR. Instrument on record: Illumina HiSeq 2000. Amplification of TCR beta CDR3 regions was carried out from RNA transcripts. The first round of RT-PCR for the TCR CDR3 was performed with the HTBI primer set and the Qiagen OneStep RT-PCR kit. In TCRdb, the public reads were trimmed at Q25 with fastp and aligned with MiXCR, with productive beta chains retained. Every CDR3 protein is listed once, alongside the most common genes and DNA of its rows. Recorded for this sample are hundreds of thousands of distinct CDR3 sequences; around 15% of them occurred a single time. 3.5% to 4% of the sample lies in the top ten. Sequencing used blood. These TCRs come from a woman aged 25-40 years with Graves' hyperthyroidism.

This clonotype turned up a few times. The gene calls are TRBV5-6 and TRBJ2-7, with TRBD2 as a possible D gene (7 bases). Trimming shortened V by 0 bases and J by 3 bases, and 19 bases separated the two germline ends. Germline V gene sequence: CDR1 SGHDT, CDR2 YYEEEE. CDR3 length: 17 amino acids. The CDR3 loop is CASSLVGAGRENYEQYF. The CDR3 DNA sequence: TGTGCCAGCAGCTTGGTGGGGGCAGGGCGGGAGAACTACGAGCAGTACTTC. The variable domain in full, completed from reference TRBV5-6 and TRBJ2-7, reads DAGVTQSPTHLIKTRGQQVTLRCSPKSGHDTVSWYQQALGQGPQFIFQYYEEEERQRGNFPDRFSGHQFPNYSSELNVNALLLGDSALYLCASSLVGAGRENYEQYFGPGTRLTVT.

On this clonotype itself: A read error may account for a junction end that differs from germline. In DNA, the CDR3 is TGTGCCAGCAACCAAAAAACAGGGAGCACCATATATTTT. It yields the protein CASNQKTGSTIYF. The V and J genes are TRBV3-1 and TRBJ1-3, with D perhaps matching TRBD1 (6 bases). Germline CDR1 and CDR2: LGHDT and YNNKEL (reference sequence). The CDR3 runs 13 residues.

This clonotype has just a few counts. The V call is TRBV10-3, the J call TRBJ1-1, with 8 bases fitting TRBD1. Germline CDR1 ENHRY, CDR2 SYGVKD. V was clipped by 7 bases and J by 5 bases; unmatched bases: 18. The CDR3 extends over 17 amino acids. CDR3 sequence reads: CAIKRNQGARAGTEAFF. The CDR3 region has the DNA TGTGCCATCAAAAGGAACCAGGGGGCGCGGGCGGGTACTGAAGCTTTCTTT.

CDR3 in amino acids: CSVPTRGGGYTF. DNA for the CDR3: TGCAGCGTCCCGACCAGGGGGGGTGGCTACACCTTC. The V gene is TRBV29-1, the J gene TRBJ1-2; 7 nucleotides agree with TRBD1. The ends lost 6 bases at V and 7 bases at J; junction bases unmatched: 8. The length of the CDR3 is 12 residues. The V gene's germline CDR1 is SQVTM and CDR2 ANQGSEA.

J is TRBJ1-6 and V is TRBV5-1; D call uncertain. The CDR3 has 15 amino acids. V was clipped by 4 bases and J by 3 bases, with 11 bases between them. Germline CDR1 reads SGHRS; CDR2 reads YFSETQ. CDR3 sequence (DNA): TGCGCCAGCAGCCCGGGTCCCGGCTATAATTCACCCCTCCACTTT. Encoded protein: CASSPGPGYNSPLHF.

A few counts support this clonotype. V is TRBV5-1 and J is TRBJ2-1; 7 nucleotides align to TRBD2. This CDR3 is 14 amino acids long. The V gene's germline CDR1 is SGHRS and CDR2 YFSETQ. After removal of 4 bases from V and 1 base from J, the junction contained 2 bases not matched to a gene. This CDR3 reads CASSGTTSYNEQFF. CDR3 DNA: TGCGCCAGCAGCGGGACTACATCCTACAATGAGCAGTTCTTC.

This clonotype came up many times. This chain uses TRBV5-1 with TRBJ2-7, with 7 bases fitting TRBD1. This CDR3 is 16 amino acids long. The germline V gene has CDR1 SGHRS and CDR2 YFSETQ. V was pared by 4 bases and J by 3 bases, with 13 bases of the junction left unmatched. The CDR3 sequence: CASSGRTGDPLYEQYF. In DNA form, the CDR3 reads TGCGCCAGCAGCGGGAGAACAGGGGACCCCCTCTACGAGCAGTACTTC.

This clonotype was seen many times. The chain joins TRBV3-1 to TRBJ2-1; TRBD1 or TRBD2 may be the D gene (5 bases each). The germline gives CDR1 LGHDT, CDR2 YNNKEL (reference sequence). The V end was cut by 1 base, the J end by 4 bases, with 17 bases between. The CDR3 runs to 17 residues. The CDR3 DNA sequence: TGTGCCAGCAGCCAAGCGTCCGGGACGGGCCGTTACAATGAGCAGTTCTTC. Translation: CASSQASGTGRYNEQFF.

This clonotype was observed a handful of times. This chain joins TRBV20-1 and TRBJ2-2; D is undetermined. Germline lookup yields CDR1 DFQATT and CDR2 SNEGSKA (reference sequence). The CDR3 is 14 amino acids. Trimming removed 5 bases at V and 3 bases at J, with 13 bases between. The CDR3 DNA reads as TGCAGTGCTTTCGACATCCTACACACCGGGGAGCTGTTTTTT. Amino acids: CSAFDILHTGELFF.

This clonotype was seen ten or more times. The chain combines TRBV20-1 with TRBJ2-1, with D hard to call. Germline CDR1 DFQATT, CDR2 SNEGSKA (reference sequence). CDR3 length: 11 amino acids. Between the trimmed V and J ends, which lost 3 bases and 5 bases, there was a span of 5 bases. The CDR3 DNA sequence: TGCAGTGCTAGTAGACACAATGAGCAGTTCTTC. Translating gives CSASRHNEQFF.

This clonotype was detected many times. This sequence joins TRBV11-2 and TRBJ1-1, with a tentative D call TRBD1 (5 bases). The CDR3 length is 14 residues. V lost 7 bases, J lost 2 bases, and 14 bases lay in between. In germline, CDR1 is SGHAT, CDR2 FQNNGV. CDR3 DNA: TGTGCCAGCACCCTGGGACTGACTAACACTGAAGCTTTCTTT. The encoded protein is CASTLGLTNTEAFF.

This chain uses TRBV12-3 or TRBV12-4 with TRBJ2-1, with 14 bases fitting TRBD2. The trim removed 3 bases at V and 12 bases at J, leaving 7 bases unmatched. CDR3 length: 15 amino acids. For the CDR3, the DNA is TGTGCCAGCAGTTTCCCCGGGACTAGCGGGAGTGGGCAGTTCTTC. Protein: CASSFPGTSGSGQFF.

This clonotype has ten or more counts. V gene TRBV28 combines with J gene TRBJ2-7; 7 positions agree with TRBD1. Germline V CDR1 and CDR2: MDHEN, SYDVKM. The V gene end was trimmed by 5 bases and the J gene end by 4 bases; junction bases not matched to a gene: 14. The CDR3 is made up of 16 amino acids. CDR3 nucleotides: TGTGCCAGCAGTCCTTTGACAGGGCATTTTTCTTACGAGCAGTACTTC. Protein product: CASSPLTGHFSYEQYF.

This clonotype was observed at least ten times. The CDR3: CSARDRRRPNSPLHF. The CDR3 DNA sequence: TGCAGTGCTAGAGATCGACGCAGGCCTAATTCACCCCTCCACTTT. The chain couples TRBV20-1 to TRBJ1-6; no clear D gene. CDR3 size: 15 residues. From germline, CDR1 is DFQATT and CDR2 SNEGSKA (reference sequence). Trimming shortened V by 0 bases and J by 6 bases, and 12 bases separated the two germline ends.

This clonotype was detected only a few times. The V call is TRBV5-1, the J call TRBJ1-1; 7 nucleotides agree with TRBD1. The CDR3 length is 14 residues. Germline CDR1 SGHRS, CDR2 YFSETQ. J was trimmed by 3 bases and V by 2 bases; bases with no gene match: 4. The CDR3, as DNA: TGCGCCAGCAGCTTCCAGGGGGGGGACACTGAAGCTTTCTTT. It yields the protein CASSFQGGDTEAFF.